Following are 16 T cell receptor beta chains from one sample sequenced in a study of cytomegalovirus exposure and HLA in healthy donors. Vbeta (60) and Jbeta (13) primers were used in the PCR. The table came from immunoSEQ multiplex PCR; TCRdb's copy has only in-frame clones and leaves some out. This repertoire shows nearly 110,000 clones, over 70% found once; its top ten account for 2% to 2.5%. What was sequenced was PBMCs. Every receptor here comes from a man under 40 in good health and CMV-seronegative.

The gene calls are TRBV29-1 and TRBJ1-2; 8 nucleotides align to TRBD1. Germline CDR1 reads SQVTM; CDR2 reads ANQGSEA. The V segment lost 4 bases and the J segment 8 bases; nucleotides outside the gene matches: 6. The CDR3 covers 12 residues. The CDR3 spells CSVGGQALGYTF. In DNA form, the CDR3 reads TGCAGCGTTGGGGGACAGGCCCTAGGCTACACCTTC.

As concerns this clone: Different DNA sequences within this sample yield the same CDR3. The gene calls are TRBV6-5 and TRBJ2-7; the D is unclear. Trimming took off 0 bases at V and 4 bases at J, with 7 bases between the two ends. This CDR3 is built from 13 residues. CDR1 and CDR2 (germline): MNHEY, SVGAGI. The CDR3 loop is CASSYSTGYEQYF. CDR3 DNA: TGTGCCAGCAGTTACTCGACTGGGTACGAGCAGTACTTC.

Of note for this clone: Mismatch with germline at one junction end may stem from a read error. J is TRBJ2-3 and V is TRBV7-7; the D gene is possibly TRBD1 (5 bases). The CDR3 consists of 15 residues. Germline CDR1 is SSHAT and CDR2 is FNYEAQ (reference sequence). CDR3 DNA sequence: TGTGCTAGCAGCTTGGGGCACAAAAGCACAGATACGCAGTATTTT. Translating gives CASSLGHKSTDTQYF.

The chain is built from TRBV7-9 and TRBJ2-5; D may be TRBD2 (6 bases). The ends were cut back, 6 bases at V and 5 bases at J, with 13 bases in the middle. CDR1 and CDR2 (germline): SEHNR, FQNEAQ (reference sequence). The CDR3 loop spans 13 amino acids. DNA for the CDR3: TGTGCCAGCAGTGCGGGGAGCTGGGAGACCCAGTACTTC. It specifies CASSAGSWETQYF. Drawing the rest from reference TRBV7-9 and TRBJ2-5, the complete variable domain is DTGVSQNPRHKITKRGQNVTFRCDPISEHNRLYWYRQTLGQGPEFLTYFQNEAQLEKSRLLSDRFSAERPKGSFSTLEIQRTEQGDSAMYLCASSAGSWETQYFGPGTRLLVL.

The chain has TRBV2 and TRBJ1-2, with TRBD1 identical over 7 bases. The ends lost 7 bases at V and 4 bases at J; junction bases unmatched: 12. Germline lookup yields CDR1 SNHLY and CDR2 FYNNEI. CDR3 length: 15 amino acids. The DNA for the CDR3 is TGTGCCAGCACTGAGATTGTAGGGGGCGTCTATGGCTACACCTTC. Its protein product is CASTEIVGGVYGYTF.

The chain couples TRBV2 to TRBJ1-6, with 7 nucleotides matching TRBD1. Germline V gene sequence: CDR1 SNHLY, CDR2 FYNNEI. The CDR3 spans 17 residues. V lost 5 bases, J lost 0 bases, and 7 bases stayed unmatched. CDR3 region: CASSMTGTSSYNSPLHF. The DNA of the CDR3 is TGTGCCAGCAGTATGACAGGGACAAGCTCCTATAATTCACCCCTCCACTTT.

The CDR3 DNA reads as TGCGCCAGCAGCCAAGAGTTGAGGGTGAACGAGCAGTACTTC. This encodes CASSQELRVNEQYF. This chain connects TRBV4-1 to TRBJ2-7, with a tentative D call TRBD2 (5 bases). CDR1 and CDR2 (germline): MGHRA, YSYEKL. This CDR3 region has 14 residues. V was pared by 0 bases and J by 5 bases, with 11 bases between.

This clone was seen a few times. The V and J genes are TRBV9 and TRBJ2-3; the match to TRBD2 covers 9 bases. The CDR3 sequence is 18 residues long. Trimming cost V 4 bases and J 0 bases; bases outside gene matches: 12. Germline loops: CDR1 SGDLS, CDR2 YYNGEE. CDR3 amino acids: CASSRGLAGPSSTDTQYF. For the CDR3, the DNA is TGTGCCAGCAGCCGAGGCCTAGCGGGACCTTCCAGCACAGATACGCAGTATTTT.

The chain uses TRBV9 and TRBJ2-5, with 8 bases that match TRBD1. Germline lookup yields CDR1 SGDLS and CDR2 YYNGEE. V was clipped by 3 bases and J by 4 bases; unmatched bases: 8. The CDR3 runs 15 residues. The CDR3 loop reads CASSGSQGAGETQYF. The CDR3 DNA reads as TGTGCCAGCAGCGGGTCCCAGGGGGCAGGAGAGACCCAGTACTTC.

This sequence joins TRBV11-2 and TRBJ2-1; no clear D. The germline V gene has CDR1 SGHAT and CDR2 FQNNGV. The CDR3 is 13 amino acids. The ends were cut back, 4 bases at V and 0 bases at J, with 4 bases in the middle. The CDR3 DNA sequence: TGTGCCAGCAGCTCGAGCTCCTACAATGAGCAGTTCTTC. Translated, it gives CASSSSSYNEQFF.

This chain links TRBV10-2 with TRBJ2-5; no firm D call. Deletions cut 5 bases from V and 2 bases from J, with 6 bases between. The germline CDR1 and CDR2 sequences are WSHSY and SAAADI. The CDR3 is made up of 12 amino acids. The CDR3 region has the DNA TGCGCCAGCAGTCTCCTTCAAGAGACCCAGTACTTC. It is translated as CASSLLQETQYF.

This clone was observed once. The junction shows a germline mismatch at one end, possibly a read error. The rearrangement joins TRBV7-7 to TRBJ2-1; TRBD2 matches 11 bases. The CDR3 extends over 15 amino acids. The germline V gene encodes CDR1 SSHAT and CDR2 FNYEAQ (reference sequence). In nucleotides, the CDR3 is TGTGCTAGCAGCCATTCTAGCGGGGGGTACAATGAGCAGTTCTTC. This translates into CASSHSSGGYNEQFF. The full variable domain, completed using reference TRBV7-7 and TRBJ2-1, is GAGVSQSPRYKVTKRGQDVTLRCDPISSHATLYWYQQALGQGPEFLTYFNYEAQPDKSGLPSDRFSAERPEGSISTLTIQRTEQRDSAMYRCASSHSSGGYNEQFFGPGTRLTVL.

This clone appeared a few times. CDR3: CASSLVPGDTEAFF. The CDR3 nucleotides read TGTGCCAGCAGCTTAGTTCCAGGGGACACTGAAGCTTTCTTT. The chain recombines TRBV7-6 with TRBJ1-1, with D perhaps matching TRBD1 (6 bases). This CDR3 has 14 residues. The germline CDR1 and CDR2 sequences are SGHVS and FNYEAQ. V lost 1 base and J 3 bases, leaving 9 bases between the germline ends.

This clone has only a few counts. This sequence joins TRBV10-1 and TRBJ2-7; D remains unclear. Trimming took off 2 bases at V and 6 bases at J, with 11 bases between the two ends. CDR1 and CDR2 from the germline V gene are WNHNN and SYGVQD (reference sequence). CDR3 size: 13 residues. DNA for the CDR3: TGCGCCAGCAGTGAGGGGCTTGGCCTCGAGCAGTACTTC. It is translated as CASSEGLGLEQYF.

V and J are TRBV10-1 and TRBJ2-1; a weak D match, TRBD1 (5 bases). This CDR3 comprises 15 residues. Germline-derived CDR1 and CDR2 are WNHNN and SYGVQD (reference sequence). Trimming removed 3 bases from V and 6 bases from J, with 15 bases in between. CDR3: CASSDGGHTPNEQFF. In nucleotides, the CDR3 is TGCGCCAGCAGTGATGGCGGACACACCCCCAATGAGCAGTTCTTC.

The V and J genes are TRBV29-1 and TRBJ2-1, with TRBD1 matching over 10 bases. Trimming took 6 bases from V and 8 from J; bases not matched to a gene: 10. Germline V gene lookup returns CDR1 SQVTM and CDR2 ANQGSEA. There are 14 residues in the CDR3. CDR3 DNA sequence: TGCAGCGTAATCGCCGGGACAGGGGTCGATGAGCAGTTCTTC. Translating gives CSVIAGTGVDEQFF.